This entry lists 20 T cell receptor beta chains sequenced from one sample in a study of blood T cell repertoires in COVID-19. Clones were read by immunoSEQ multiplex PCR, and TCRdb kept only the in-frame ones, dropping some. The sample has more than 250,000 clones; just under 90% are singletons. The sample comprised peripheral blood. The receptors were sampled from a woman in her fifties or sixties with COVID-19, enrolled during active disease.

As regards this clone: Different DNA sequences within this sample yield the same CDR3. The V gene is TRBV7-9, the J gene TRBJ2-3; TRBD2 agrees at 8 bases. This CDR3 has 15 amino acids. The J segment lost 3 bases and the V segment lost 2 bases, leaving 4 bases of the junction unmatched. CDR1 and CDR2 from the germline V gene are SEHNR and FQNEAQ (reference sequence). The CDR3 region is CASSLRREGTDTQYF. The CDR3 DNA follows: TGTGCCAGCAGCTTAAGACGGGAGGGTACAGATACGCAGTATTTT.

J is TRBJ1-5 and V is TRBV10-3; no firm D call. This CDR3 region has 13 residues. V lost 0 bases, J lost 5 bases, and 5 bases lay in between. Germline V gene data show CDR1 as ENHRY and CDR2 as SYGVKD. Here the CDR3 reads CAISESSDQPQHF. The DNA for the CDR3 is TGTGCCATCAGTGAGTCGTCGGATCAGCCCCAGCATTTT.

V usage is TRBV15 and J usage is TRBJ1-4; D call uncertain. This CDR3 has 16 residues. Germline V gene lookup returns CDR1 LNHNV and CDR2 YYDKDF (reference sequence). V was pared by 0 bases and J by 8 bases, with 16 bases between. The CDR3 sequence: CATSREKDSLAEKLFF. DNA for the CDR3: TGTGCCACCAGCAGAGAGAAAGACTCCCTGGCCGAAAAACTGTTTTTT.

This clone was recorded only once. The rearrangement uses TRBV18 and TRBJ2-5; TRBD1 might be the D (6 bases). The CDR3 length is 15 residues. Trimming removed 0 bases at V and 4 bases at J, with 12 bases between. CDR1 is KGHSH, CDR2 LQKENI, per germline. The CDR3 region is CASSPPVGRGETQYF. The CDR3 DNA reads TGTGCCAGCTCACCACCGGTTGGCAGGGGAGAGACCCAGTACTTC.

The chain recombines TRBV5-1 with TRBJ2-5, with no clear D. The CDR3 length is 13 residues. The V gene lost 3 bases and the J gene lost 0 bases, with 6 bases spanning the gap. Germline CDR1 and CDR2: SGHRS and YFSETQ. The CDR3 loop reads CASSSGYQETQYF. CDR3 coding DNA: TGCGCCAGCAGCTCAGGCTACCAAGAGACCCAGTACTTC.

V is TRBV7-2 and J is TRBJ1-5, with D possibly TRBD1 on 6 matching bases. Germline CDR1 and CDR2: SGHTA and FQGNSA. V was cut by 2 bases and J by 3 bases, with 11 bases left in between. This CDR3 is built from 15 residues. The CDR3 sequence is CASSLTGQLNQPQHF. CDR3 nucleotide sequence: TGTGCCAGCAGCTTAACGGGACAACTCAATCAGCCCCAGCATTTT.

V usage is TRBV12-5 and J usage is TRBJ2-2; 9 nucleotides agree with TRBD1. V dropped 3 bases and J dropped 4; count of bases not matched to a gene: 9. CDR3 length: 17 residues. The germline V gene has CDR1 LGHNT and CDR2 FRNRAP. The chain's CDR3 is CASGFSPGTGLTGELFF. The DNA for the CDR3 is TGTGCTAGTGGTTTTTCCCCCGGGACAGGGCTCACCGGGGAGCTGTTTTTT.

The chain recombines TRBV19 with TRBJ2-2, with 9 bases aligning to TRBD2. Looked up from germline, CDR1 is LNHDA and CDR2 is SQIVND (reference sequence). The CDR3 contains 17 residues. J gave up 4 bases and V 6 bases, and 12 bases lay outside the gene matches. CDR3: CASSRWAGGQGTGELFF. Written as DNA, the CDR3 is TGTGCCAGTAGCCGTTGGGCGGGAGGGCAGGGCACCGGGGAGCTGTTTTTT.

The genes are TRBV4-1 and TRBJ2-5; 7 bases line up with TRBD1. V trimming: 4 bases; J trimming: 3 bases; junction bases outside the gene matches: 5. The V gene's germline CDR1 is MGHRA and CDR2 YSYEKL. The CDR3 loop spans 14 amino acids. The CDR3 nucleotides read TGCGCCAGCAGCCCTCCAGGACAGGAAGAGACCCAGTACTTC. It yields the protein CASSPPGQEETQYF.

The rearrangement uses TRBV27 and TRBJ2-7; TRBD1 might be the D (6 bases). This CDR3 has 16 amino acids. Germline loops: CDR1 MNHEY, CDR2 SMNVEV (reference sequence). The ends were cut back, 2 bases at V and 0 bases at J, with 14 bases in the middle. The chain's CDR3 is CASSLGGLGFSYEQYF. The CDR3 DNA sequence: TGTGCCAGCAGTTTAGGGGGCCTCGGATTCTCCTACGAGCAGTACTTC.

As DNA, the CDR3 is TGTGCCAGTAGTGCCCAGACAGTTTTAACCATATATTTT. Translation gives CASSAQTVLTIYF. The chain has TRBV19 and TRBJ1-3; a possible D gene is TRBD1 (5 bases). The CDR3 spans 13 residues. Trimming removed 5 bases at V and 10 bases at J, with 15 bases between. CDR1 LNHDA and CDR2 SQIVND come from the germline V gene (reference sequence).

CDR3 nucleotide sequence: TGTGCCAGCAGTTTTGCAGCGGGGATCTACGAGCAGTACTTC. As protein: CASSFAAGIYEQYF. The chain employs TRBV6-2 or TRBV6-3 and TRBJ2-7; 7 nucleotides agree with TRBD2. Germline V gene data show CDR1 as MNHEY and CDR2 as SVGEGT. Germline trimming cut 4 bases from V and 3 bases from J; bases unmatched to any gene: 6. The CDR3 runs to 14 residues.

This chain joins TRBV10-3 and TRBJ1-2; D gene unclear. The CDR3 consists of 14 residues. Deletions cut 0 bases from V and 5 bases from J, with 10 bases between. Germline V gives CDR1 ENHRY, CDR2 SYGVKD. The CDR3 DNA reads TGTGCCATCAGTGAGTCGGTAACAGCATATGGCTACACCTTC. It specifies CAISESVTAYGYTF.

In DNA, the CDR3 is TGTGCCAGTAGTATAGGATGGTCTAGCGGGTACAATGAGCAGTTCTTC. Its translation: CASSIGWSSGYNEQFF. The chain employs TRBV19 and TRBJ2-1; TRBD2 aligns across 8 bases. Losses at the gene ends were 1 base for V and 4 bases for J; bases not matched to a gene: 6. CDR3 length equals 16 residues. Germline V lookup: CDR1 LNHDA, CDR2 SQIVND (reference sequence). The whole variable domain, remainder taken from reference TRBV19 and TRBJ2-1, is DGGITQSPKYLFRKEGQNVTLSCEQNLNHDAMYWYRQDPGQGLRLIYYSQIVNDFQKGDIAEGYSVSREKKESFPLTVTSAQKNPTAFYLCASSIGWSSGYNEQFFGPGTRLTVL.

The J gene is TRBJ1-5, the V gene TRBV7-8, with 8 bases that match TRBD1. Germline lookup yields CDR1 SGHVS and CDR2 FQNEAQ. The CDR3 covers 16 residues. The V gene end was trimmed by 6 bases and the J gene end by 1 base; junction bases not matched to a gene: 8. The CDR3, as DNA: TGTGCCAGCAGGAGGGGGACAGGTGTAAGCAATCAGCCCCAGCATTTT. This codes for CASRRGTGVSNQPQHF.

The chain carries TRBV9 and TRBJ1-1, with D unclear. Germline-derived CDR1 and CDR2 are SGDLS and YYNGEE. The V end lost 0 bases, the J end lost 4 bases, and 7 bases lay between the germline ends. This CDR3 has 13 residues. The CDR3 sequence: CASSVGGSTEAFF. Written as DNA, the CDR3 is TGTGCCAGCAGCGTAGGAGGATCCACTGAAGCTTTCTTT.

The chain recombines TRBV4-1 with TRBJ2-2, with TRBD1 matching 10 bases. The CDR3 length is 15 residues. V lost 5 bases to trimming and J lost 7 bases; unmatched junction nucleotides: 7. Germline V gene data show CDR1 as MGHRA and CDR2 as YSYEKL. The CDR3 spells CASSRGQGDLGELFF. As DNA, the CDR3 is TGCGCCAGCAGCAGAGGACAGGGGGATCTCGGGGAGCTGTTTTTT.

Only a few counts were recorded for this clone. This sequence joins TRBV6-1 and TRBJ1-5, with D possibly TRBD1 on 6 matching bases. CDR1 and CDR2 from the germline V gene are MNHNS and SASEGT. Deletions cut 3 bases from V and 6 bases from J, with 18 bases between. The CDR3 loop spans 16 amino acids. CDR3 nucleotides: TGTGCCAGCAGTGATGCCGGGGGGGGCGGGAGTCAGCCCCAGCATTTT. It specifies CASSDAGGGGSQPQHF.

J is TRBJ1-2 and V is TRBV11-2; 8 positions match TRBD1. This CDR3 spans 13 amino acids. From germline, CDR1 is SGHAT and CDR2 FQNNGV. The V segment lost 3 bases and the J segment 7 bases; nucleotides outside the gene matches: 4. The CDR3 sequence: CASSFAGGGGYTF. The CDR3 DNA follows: TGTGCCAGCAGCTTCGCAGGGGGCGGTGGCTACACCTTC.

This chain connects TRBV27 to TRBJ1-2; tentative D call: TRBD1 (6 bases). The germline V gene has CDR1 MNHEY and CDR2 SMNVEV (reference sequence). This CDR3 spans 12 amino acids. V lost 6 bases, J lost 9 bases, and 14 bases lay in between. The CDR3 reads CASRGQGPSYTF. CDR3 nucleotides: TGTGCCAGCAGGGGACAAGGGCCAAGCTACACCTTC.